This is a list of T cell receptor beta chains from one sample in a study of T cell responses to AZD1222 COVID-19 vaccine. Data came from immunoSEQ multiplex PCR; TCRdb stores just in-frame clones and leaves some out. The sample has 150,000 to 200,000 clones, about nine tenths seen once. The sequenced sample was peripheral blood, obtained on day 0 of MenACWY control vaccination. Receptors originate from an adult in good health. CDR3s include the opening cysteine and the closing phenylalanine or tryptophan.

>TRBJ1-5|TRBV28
CASSFGTGTPPQHF
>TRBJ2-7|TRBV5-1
CASSLGIEGYEQYF
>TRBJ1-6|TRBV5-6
CASSRSLNSPLHF
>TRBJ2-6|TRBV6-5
CASQWGSGANVLTF
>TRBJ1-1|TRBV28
CASKSGDTEAFF
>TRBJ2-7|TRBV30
CAWSDRFPYEQYF
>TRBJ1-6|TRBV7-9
CASSPTRGDNSPLHF
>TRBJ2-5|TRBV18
CASSPPGLAGGETQYF
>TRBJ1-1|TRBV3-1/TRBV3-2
CASSQQRGHTEAFF
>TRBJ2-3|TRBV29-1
CSVEEVYRPSTDTQYF
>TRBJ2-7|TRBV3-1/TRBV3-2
CASSQDGIYEQYF
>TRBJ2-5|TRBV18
CASSPPREETQYF
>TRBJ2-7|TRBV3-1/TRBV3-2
CASSQASGGTYEQYF
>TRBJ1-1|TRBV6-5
CASSYSIGRMSTEAFF
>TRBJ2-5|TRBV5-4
CASSSQETQYF
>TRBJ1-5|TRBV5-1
CASSLQGDSNQPQHF
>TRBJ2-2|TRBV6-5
CASRDKLFTAGELFF
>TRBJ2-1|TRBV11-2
CASSLATTGFTYNEQFF
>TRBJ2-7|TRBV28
CASSLGGSKDEQYF
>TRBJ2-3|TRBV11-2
CASGLGLAATDTQYF
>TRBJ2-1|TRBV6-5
CASSFGTGGFNEQFF
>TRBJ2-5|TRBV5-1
CASSWRSGETQYF
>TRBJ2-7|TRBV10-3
CAIRNQHEQYF
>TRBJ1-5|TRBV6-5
CASSYSGSNQPQHF
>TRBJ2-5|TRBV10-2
CASSDPGGWRETQYF
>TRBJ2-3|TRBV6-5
CASMGGSSDTQYF
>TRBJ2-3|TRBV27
CASSSAWRPTDTQYF
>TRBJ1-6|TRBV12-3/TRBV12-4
CASSSSNSPLHF
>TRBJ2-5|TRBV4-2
CASSPWGEPSRKETQYF
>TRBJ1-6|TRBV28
CASSLGQDNSPLHF
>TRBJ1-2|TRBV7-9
CASGGPNYGYTF
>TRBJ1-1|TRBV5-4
CASSLEGLGLHTEAFF
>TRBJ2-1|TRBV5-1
CASSLGTSSVNEQFF
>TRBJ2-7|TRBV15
CATSRDLGQGSYEQYF
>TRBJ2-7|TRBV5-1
CASSLEGRVSEQYF
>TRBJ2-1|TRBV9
CASSSRTGRWVF